This T cell receptor (beta chain) was profiled in a study of blood T cell repertoires in COVID-19. Study information: There were acute and convalescent COVID-19 samples, and they came from the United States, Italy and Spain. Sources were T cells, B-cell-depleted T cells, or PBMCs; the material itself was cDNA or gDNA.

How the authors handled the data: Amplifying reference gene primers gave estimates of nucleated cell counts. Sequencing used immunoSEQ multiplex PCR; TCRdb keeps in-frame clones, though not all of them. The V and J calls and clone size come from that table; D and trimming were worked out from the DNA. This table holds about 100,000 clones, around 90% found once. Trimming cost V 8 bases and J 0 bases, with 12 bases left between them. Germline V gene sequence: CDR1 SGHRS, CDR2 YFSETQ. The length of the CDR3 is 14 residues. This clone counts as medium-sized. The TCR was taken from a man in his fifties with active COVID-19. The sequencing sample was made of peripheral blood. The chain links TRBV5-1 to TRBJ1-3; D is possibly TRBD1 (6 bases). The CDR3 reads CASSGTSSGNTIYF. The CDR3 DNA sequence: TGCGCCAGTTCCGGGACAAGCTCTGGAAACACCATATATTTT.